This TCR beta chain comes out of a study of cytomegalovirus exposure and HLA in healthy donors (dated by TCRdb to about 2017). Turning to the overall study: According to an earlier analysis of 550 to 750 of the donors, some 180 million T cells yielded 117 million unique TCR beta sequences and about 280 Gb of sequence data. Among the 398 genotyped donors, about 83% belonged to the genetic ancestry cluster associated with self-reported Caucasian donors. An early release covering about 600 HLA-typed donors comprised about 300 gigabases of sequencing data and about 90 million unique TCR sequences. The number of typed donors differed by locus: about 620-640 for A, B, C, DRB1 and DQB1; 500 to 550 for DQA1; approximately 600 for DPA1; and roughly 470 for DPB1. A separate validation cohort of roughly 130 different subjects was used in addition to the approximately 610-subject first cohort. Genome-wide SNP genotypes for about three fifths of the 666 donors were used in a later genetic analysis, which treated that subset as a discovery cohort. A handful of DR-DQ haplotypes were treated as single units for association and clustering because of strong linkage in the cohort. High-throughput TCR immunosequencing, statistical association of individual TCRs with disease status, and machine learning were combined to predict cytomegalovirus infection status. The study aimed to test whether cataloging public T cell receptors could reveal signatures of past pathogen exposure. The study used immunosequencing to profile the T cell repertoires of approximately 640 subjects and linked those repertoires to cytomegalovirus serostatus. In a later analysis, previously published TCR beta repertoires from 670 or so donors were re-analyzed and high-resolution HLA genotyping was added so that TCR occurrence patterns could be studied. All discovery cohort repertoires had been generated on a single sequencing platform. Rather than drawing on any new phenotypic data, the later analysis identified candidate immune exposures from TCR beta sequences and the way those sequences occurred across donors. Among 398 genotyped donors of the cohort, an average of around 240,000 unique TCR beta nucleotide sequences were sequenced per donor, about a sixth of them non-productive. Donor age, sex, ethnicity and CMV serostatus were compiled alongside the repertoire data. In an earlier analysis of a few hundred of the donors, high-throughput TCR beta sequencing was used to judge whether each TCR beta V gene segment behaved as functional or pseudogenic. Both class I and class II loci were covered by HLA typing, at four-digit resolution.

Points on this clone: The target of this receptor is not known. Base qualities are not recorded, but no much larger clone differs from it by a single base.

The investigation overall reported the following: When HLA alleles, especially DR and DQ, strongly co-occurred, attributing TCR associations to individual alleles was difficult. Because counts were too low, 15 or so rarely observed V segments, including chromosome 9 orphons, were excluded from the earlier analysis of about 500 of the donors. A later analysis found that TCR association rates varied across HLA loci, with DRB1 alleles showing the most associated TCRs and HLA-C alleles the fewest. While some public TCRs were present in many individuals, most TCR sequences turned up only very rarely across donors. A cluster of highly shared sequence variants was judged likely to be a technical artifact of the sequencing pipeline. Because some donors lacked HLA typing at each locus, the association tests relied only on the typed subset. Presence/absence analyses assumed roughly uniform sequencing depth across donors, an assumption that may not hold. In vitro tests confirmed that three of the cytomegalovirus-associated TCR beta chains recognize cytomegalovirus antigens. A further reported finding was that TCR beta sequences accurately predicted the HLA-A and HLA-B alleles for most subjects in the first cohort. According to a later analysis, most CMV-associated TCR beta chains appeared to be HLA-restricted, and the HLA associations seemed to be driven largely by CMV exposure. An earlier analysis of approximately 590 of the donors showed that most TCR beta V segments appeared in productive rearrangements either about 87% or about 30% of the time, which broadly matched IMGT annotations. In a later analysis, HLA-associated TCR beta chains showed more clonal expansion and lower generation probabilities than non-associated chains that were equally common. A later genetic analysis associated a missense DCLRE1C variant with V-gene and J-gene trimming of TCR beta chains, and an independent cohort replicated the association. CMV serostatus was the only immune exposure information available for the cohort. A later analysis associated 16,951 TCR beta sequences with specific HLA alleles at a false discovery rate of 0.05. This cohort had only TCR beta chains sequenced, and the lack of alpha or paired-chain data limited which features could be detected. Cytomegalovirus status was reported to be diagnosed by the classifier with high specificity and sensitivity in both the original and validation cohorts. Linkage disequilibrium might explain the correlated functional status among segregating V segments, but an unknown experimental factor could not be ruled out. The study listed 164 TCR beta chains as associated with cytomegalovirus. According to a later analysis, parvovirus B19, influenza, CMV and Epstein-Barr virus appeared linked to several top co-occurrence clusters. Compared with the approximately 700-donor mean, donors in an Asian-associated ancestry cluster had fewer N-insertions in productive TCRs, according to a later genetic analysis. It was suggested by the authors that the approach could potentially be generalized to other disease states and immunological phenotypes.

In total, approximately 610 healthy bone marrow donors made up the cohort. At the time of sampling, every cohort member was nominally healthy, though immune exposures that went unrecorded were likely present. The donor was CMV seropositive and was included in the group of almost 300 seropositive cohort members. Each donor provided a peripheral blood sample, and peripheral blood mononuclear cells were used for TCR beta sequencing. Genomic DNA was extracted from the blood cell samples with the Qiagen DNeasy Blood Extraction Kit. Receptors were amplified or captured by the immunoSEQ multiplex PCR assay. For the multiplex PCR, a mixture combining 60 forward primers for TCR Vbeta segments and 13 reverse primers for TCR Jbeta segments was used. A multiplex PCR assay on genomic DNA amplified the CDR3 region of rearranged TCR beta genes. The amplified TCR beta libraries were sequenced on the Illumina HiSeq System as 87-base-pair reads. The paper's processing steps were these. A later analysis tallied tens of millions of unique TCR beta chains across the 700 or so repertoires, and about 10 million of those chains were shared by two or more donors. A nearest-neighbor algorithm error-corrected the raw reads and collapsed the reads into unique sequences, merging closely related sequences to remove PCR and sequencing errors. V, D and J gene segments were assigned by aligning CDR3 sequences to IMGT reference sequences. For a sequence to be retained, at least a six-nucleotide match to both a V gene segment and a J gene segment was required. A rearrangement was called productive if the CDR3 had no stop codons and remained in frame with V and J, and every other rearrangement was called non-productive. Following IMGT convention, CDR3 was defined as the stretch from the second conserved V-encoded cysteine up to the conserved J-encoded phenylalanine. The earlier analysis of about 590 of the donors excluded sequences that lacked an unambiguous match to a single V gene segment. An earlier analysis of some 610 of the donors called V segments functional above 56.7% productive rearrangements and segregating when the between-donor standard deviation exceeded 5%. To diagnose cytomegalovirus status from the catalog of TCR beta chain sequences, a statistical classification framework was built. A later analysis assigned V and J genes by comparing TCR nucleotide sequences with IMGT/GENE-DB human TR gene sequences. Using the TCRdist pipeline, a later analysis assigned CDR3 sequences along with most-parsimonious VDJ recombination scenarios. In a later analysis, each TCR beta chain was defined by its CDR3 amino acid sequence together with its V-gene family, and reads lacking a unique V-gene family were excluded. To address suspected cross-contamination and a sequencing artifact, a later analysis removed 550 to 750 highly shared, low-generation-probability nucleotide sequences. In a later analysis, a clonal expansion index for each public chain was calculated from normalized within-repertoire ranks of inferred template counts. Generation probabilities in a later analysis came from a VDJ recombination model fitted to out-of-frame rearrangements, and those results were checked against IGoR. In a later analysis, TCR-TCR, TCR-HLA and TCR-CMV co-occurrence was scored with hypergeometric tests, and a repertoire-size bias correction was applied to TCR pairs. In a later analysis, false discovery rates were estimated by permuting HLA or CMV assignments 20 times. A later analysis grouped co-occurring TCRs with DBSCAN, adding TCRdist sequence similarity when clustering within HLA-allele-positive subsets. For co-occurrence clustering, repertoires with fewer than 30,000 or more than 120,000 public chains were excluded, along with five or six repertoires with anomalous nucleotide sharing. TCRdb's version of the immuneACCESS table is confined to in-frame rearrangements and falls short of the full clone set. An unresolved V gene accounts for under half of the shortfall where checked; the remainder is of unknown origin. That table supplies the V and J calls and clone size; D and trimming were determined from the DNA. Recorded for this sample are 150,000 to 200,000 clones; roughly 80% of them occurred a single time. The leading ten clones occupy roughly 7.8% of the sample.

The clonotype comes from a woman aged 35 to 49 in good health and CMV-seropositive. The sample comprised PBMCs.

The DNA sequence reads TGCAGCGTTGAAACTAGCGGGGTTCAGTTCTTC. Its coded protein is CSVETSGVQFF. The chain couples TRBV29-1 to TRBJ2-1; 10 middle bases align to TRBD2. From the cysteine up to the phenylalanine, the CDR3 has a length of 11 residues. Only CDR3 DNA remains: 33 bases, in frame from the first base. From V the trimming removes 2 bases and from J it removes 13 bases, while the gene matches leave 2 bases of the junction unaccounted for. CDR1 and CDR2 are read off the germline V gene as SQVTM and ANQGSEA.